This entry is about one T cell receptor (beta chain). As yet, its antigen is unknown. The source of the sample is a study of T cell responses to AZD1222 COVID-19 vaccine. Whole-study context: Recipients boosted at about 4 weeks or about 12 weeks are pooled. Points from the study as a whole: Donors, mostly white British, included more females; clonal diversity was possibly underestimated.

Sequenced by immunoSEQ multiplex PCR; TCRdb stores in-frame clones only, minus some. Among about 120,000 clones listed, around nine tenths were seen once. Deletions cut 4 bases from V and 2 bases from J, with 12 bases between. Germline V gene sequence: CDR1 KGHSH, CDR2 LQKENI. This CDR3 is built from 16 residues. The chain uses TRBV18 and TRBJ2-6; D gene unclear. The clonotype was recovered from an adult in good health. The sample in question was peripheral blood, obtained on day 0 of AZD1222 vaccination. The CDR3 protein is CASSLVGYAGANVLTF. The CDR3 coding sequence is TGTGCCAGCTCACTAGTGGGTTACGCTGGGGCCAACGTCCTGACTTTC.